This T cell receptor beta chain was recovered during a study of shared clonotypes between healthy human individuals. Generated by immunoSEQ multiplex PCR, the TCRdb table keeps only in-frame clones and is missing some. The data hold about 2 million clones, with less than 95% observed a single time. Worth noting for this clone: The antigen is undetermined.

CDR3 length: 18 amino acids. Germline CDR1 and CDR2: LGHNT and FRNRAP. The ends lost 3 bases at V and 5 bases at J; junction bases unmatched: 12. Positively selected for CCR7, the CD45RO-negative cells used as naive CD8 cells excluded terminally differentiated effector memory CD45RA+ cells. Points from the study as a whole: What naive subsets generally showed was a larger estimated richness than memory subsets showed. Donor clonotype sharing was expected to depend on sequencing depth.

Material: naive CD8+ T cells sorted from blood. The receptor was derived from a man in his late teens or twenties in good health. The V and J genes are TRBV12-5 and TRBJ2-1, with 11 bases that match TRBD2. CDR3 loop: CASGLARLLAGGDNEQFF. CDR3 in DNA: TGTGCTAGTGGTTTAGCCCGCCTTTTAGCGGGAGGGGACAATGAGCAGTTCTTC.